This T cell receptor beta chain stems from a study of blood T cell repertoires in COVID-19. Study-wide background: Specimens from acute and convalescent COVID-19 originated in the United States, Italy and Spain. T cells, B-cell-depleted T cells, or PBMCs provided the cDNA or gDNA that served as material.

Per the study methods: Reference gene primers were amplified, and this amplification served to estimate nucleated cell counts. The repertoire was sequenced with immunoSEQ multiplex PCR; TCRdb's copy has only in-frame clones and lacks some. That table supplies the V and J calls and clone size; D and trimming were determined from the DNA. The sample has under 200,000 clones, 80% to 85% seen once. The CDR3 extends over 13 amino acids. Germline V gene lookup returns CDR1 SGHNT and CDR2 YENEEA. Trimming took 4 bases from V and 1 from J, leaving 7 bases between them. Enrollment of patients from Seattle took place during active infection, with longitudinal follow-up.

This receptor was taken from a woman in her 70s with COVID-19, enrolled during active disease. This chain links TRBV11-3 with TRBJ1-1; D gene ambiguous. The sample taken for sequencing was peripheral blood. The CDR3 DNA reads as TGTGCCAGCAGCTCACAACGGAACACTGAAGCTTTCTTT. Its translation: CASSSQRNTEAFF.